This T cell receptor (beta chain) was found in a study of T-cell memory formation after mild COVID-19. Germline CDR1 SGHRS, CDR2 YFSETQ. CDR3 length: 16 amino acids. V shed 0 bases and J shed 2 bases, with 11 bases lying between them. TCRdb ran MiXCR on the 5' RACE reads and lists one entry per CDR3 protein. This sample yields hundreds of thousands of distinct CDR3 sequences, of which around a quarter are seen a single time; around 12% belongs to the top ten. Sequenced sample: PBMCs or a T cell subset sorted from them (not recorded which). The chain joins TRBV5-1 to TRBJ2-2; D remains unclear. The TCR sequence derives from an adult woman who had mild COVID-19 (a few samples of this study predate the infection). Cell type and time point are not known. DNA for the CDR3: TGCGCCAGCAGCTTGGGCTACTCGGTAAACACCGGGGAGCTGTTTTTT. Translation gives CASSLGYSVNTGELFF.